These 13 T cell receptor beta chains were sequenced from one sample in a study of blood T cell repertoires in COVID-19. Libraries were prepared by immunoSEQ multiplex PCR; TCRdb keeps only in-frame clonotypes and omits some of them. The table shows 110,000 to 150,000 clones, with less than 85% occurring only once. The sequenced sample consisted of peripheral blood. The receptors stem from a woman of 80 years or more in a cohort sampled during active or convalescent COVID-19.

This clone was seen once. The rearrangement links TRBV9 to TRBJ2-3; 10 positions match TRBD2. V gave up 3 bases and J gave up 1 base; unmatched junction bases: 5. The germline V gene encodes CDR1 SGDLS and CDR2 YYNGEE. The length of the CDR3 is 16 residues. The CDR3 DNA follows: TGTGCCAGCAGCGGATCCGGGACTAGCGGCACAGATACGCAGTATTTT. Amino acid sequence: CASSGSGTSGTDTQYF.

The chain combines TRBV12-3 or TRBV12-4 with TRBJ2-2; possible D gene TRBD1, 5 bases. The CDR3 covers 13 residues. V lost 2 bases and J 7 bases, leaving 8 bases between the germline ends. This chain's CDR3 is CASSLKGYGELFF. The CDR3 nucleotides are TGTGCCAGCAGTTTAAAGGGGTACGGGGAGCTGTTTTTT.

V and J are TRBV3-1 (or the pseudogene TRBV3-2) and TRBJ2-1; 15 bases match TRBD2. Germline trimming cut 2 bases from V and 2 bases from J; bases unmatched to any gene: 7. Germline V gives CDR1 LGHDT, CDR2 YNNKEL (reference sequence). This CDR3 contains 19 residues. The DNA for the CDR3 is TGTGCCAGCAGCCAAACCGGGACTAGCGGGGGGCCCACCTACAATGAGCAGTTCTTC. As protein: CASSQTGTSGGPTYNEQFF.

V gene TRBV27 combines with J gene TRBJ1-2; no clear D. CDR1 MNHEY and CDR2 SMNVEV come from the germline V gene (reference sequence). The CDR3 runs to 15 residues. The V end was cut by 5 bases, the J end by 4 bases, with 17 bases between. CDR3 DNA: TGTGCCAGCAGTCATACAGAGGGTTTCAGCTATGGCTACACCTTC. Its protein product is CASSHTEGFSYGYTF.

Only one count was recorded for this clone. CDR3 nucleotides: TGCAGTGCTAGTTTAGCGGGTACCCGTAGGAATGAGCAGTTCTTC. Translation: CSASLAGTRRNEQFF. The chain uses TRBV20-1 and TRBJ2-1; 7 nucleotides agree with TRBD2. The germline CDR1 and CDR2 sequences are DFQATT and SNEGSKA (reference sequence). V was pared by 3 bases and J by 7 bases, with 12 bases of the junction left unmatched. The CDR3 runs to 15 residues.

The CDR3 nucleotides are TGTGCCAGCAGCCTCGGGACTCTCAGACAGTATTTT. This encodes CASSLGTLRQYF. This chain connects TRBV7-8 to TRBJ2-3, with D perhaps TRBD2 (6 bases). The CDR3 is 12 residues long. Germline lookup yields CDR1 SGHVS and CDR2 FQNEAQ. Between the trimmed V and J ends, which lost 5 bases and 12 bases, there was a span of 15 bases.

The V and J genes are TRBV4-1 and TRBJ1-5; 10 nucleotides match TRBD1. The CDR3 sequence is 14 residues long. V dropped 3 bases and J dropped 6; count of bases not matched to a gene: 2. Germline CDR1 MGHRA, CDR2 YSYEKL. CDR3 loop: CASSQGQGSQPQHF. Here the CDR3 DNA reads TGCGCCAGCAGCCAGGGACAGGGGAGTCAGCCCCAGCATTTT.

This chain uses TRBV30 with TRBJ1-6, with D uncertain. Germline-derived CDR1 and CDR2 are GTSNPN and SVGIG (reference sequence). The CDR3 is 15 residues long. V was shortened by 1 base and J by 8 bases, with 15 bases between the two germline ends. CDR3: CAWSEVGRRYSPLHF. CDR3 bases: TGTGCCTGGAGTGAGGTCGGCAGGAGGTATTCACCCCTCCACTTT.

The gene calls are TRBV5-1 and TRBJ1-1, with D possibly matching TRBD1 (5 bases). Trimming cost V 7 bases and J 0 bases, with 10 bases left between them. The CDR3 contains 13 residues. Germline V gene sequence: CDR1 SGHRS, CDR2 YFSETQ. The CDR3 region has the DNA TGCGCCAGCCGCAGGGAATTGAACACTGAAGCTTTCTTT. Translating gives CASRRELNTEAFF.

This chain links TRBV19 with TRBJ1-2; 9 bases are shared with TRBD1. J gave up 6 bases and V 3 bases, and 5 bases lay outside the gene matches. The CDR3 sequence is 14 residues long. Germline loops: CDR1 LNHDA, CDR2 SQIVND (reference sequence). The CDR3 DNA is TGTGCCAGTAGTATTGCGGGACAGGGAGATGGCTACACCTTC. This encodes CASSIAGQGDGYTF.

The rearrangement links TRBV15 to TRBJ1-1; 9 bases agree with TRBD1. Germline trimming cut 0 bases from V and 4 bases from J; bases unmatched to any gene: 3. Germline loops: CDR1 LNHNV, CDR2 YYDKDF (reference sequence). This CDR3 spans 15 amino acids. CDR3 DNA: TGTGCCACCAGCAGAGATGGACAGGGGACCACTGAAGCTTTCTTT. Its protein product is CATSRDGQGTTEAFF. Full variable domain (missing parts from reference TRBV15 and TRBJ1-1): DAMVIQNPRYQVTQFGKPVTLSCSQTLNHNVMYWYQQKSSQAPKLLFHYYDKDFNNEADTPDNFQSRRPNTSFCFLDIRSPGLGDTAMYLCATSRDGQGTTEAFFGQGTRLTVV.

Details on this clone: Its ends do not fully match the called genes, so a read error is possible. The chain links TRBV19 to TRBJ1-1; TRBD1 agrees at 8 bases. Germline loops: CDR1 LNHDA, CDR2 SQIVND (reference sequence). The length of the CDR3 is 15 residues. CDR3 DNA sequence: TGTGCCAGTATTATAGGACAGGGAAGGGACACTGAAGCTTTCTTT. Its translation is CASIIGQGRDTEAFF.

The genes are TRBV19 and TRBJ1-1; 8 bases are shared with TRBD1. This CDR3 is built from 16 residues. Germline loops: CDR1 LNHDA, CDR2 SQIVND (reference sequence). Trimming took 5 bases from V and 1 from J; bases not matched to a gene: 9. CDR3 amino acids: CASSESGGGKNTEAFF. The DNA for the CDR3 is TGTGCCAGTAGTGAATCAGGGGGCGGGAAGAACACTGAAGCTTTCTTT.